The 15 T cell receptor beta chains in this list originate from one sample, sequenced in a study of cytomegalovirus exposure and HLA in healthy donors. PCR used 60 Vbeta primers and 13 Jbeta primers. Measured with immunoSEQ multiplex PCR; TCRdb has only the in-frame clones, and not every one. This table holds roughly 200,000 clones, approximately 86% found once. The sample was PBMCs. The receptors come from a woman aged 25 to 39 in good health and CMV-seronegative.

The chain uses TRBV5-4 and TRBJ1-1; tentatively, D is TRBD1 (5 bases). The CDR3 covers 17 residues. The germline gives CDR1 SGHNT, CDR2 YYREEE (reference sequence). V was pared by 1 base and J by 1 base, with 17 bases between. CDR3 nucleotide sequence: TGTGCCAGCAGCTTGAAAACTGGGGGGGACCAGAACACTGAAGCTTTCTTT. This codes for CASSLKTGGDQNTEAFF.

The genes are TRBV5-1 and TRBJ2-1; 8 bases agree with TRBD1. The V and J ends lost 4 bases and 2 bases, in that order; junction bases with no gene match: 2. From germline, CDR1 is SGHRS and CDR2 YFSETQ. The CDR3 runs to 14 residues. Written as DNA, the CDR3 is TGCGCCAGCAGCCCAGGGGGCGCCTACAATGAGCAGTTCTTC. Its translation is CASSPGGAYNEQFF.

The chain's CDR3 is CASSTPPGGYYRTDTQYF. Written as DNA, the CDR3 is TGTGCCAGTAGTACCCCACCCGGGGGGTACTATCGCACAGATACGCAGTATTTT. The chain links TRBV19 to TRBJ2-3, with 7 nucleotides matching TRBD2. Per germline, CDR1 LNHDA and CDR2 SQIVND (reference sequence). There are 18 residues in the CDR3. J gave up 1 base and V 4 bases, and 14 bases lay outside the gene matches.

This clone was observed once. The V gene is TRBV5-6, the J gene TRBJ2-2; weak D call: TRBD2 (5 bases). The CDR3 totals 16 residues. The ends were cut back, 4 bases at V and 1 base at J, with 14 bases in the middle. Per the germline V gene, CDR1 is SGHDT and CDR2 is YYEEEE. The CDR3 region is CASSLFGNQNTGELFF. CDR3 DNA sequence: TGTGCCAGCAGCCTCTTCGGGAATCAGAACACCGGGGAGCTGTTTTTT.

This chain uses TRBV5-1 with TRBJ2-2, with D perhaps matching TRBD2 (6 bases). Germline V gene sequence: CDR1 SGHRS, CDR2 YFSETQ. CDR3 size: 16 residues. Trimming took off 3 bases at V and 1 base at J, with 13 bases between the two ends. In nucleotides, the CDR3 is TGCGCCAGCAGCTCCACTGGGCGGGAGAACACCGGGGAGCTGTTTTTT. It codes for CASSSTGRENTGELFF.

This clone turned up a few times. The chain joins TRBV7-9 to TRBJ2-3; 9 bases are a match to TRBD1. J lost 3 bases, V lost 2 bases, and 12 bases had no gene match. This CDR3 is 18 amino acids long. The germline V gene encodes CDR1 SEHNR and CDR2 FQNEAQ (reference sequence). The CDR3 DNA reads TGTGCCAGCAGCTTAACTGTTGGGACAGGGCGAAGGACAGATACGCAGTATTTT. Its translation is CASSLTVGTGRRTDTQYF. The full variable domain, its missing parts supplied by reference TRBV7-9 and TRBJ2-3, is DTGVSQNPRHKITKRGQNVTFRCDPISEHNRLYWYRQTLGQGPEFLTYFQNEAQLEKSRLLSDRFSAERPKGSFSTLEIQRTEQGDSAMYLCASSLTVGTGRRTDTQYFGPGTRLTVL.

This chain joins TRBV4-1 and TRBJ2-7; no reliable D call. CDR1 is MGHRA and CDR2 is YSYEKL in the germline V gene. Deletions cut 4 bases from V and 3 bases from J, with 13 bases between. The CDR3 totals 14 residues. CDR3: CASSPALTYYEQYF. The CDR3 nucleotides are TGCGCCAGCAGCCCGGCACTGACTTACTACGAGCAGTACTTC.

The V gene is TRBV15, the J gene TRBJ2-3; 11 nucleotides line up with TRBD2. The germline V gene has CDR1 LNHNV and CDR2 YYDKDF (reference sequence). V was clipped by 1 base and J by 3 bases; unmatched bases: 0. The CDR3 loop spans 15 amino acids. CDR3 DNA: TGTGCCACCAGCAGAGGACTAGCGGGGACAGATACGCAGTATTTT. It codes for CATSRGLAGTDTQYF.

The rearrangement uses TRBV28 and TRBJ1-1; 8 bases are shared with TRBD1. Germline values: CDR1 MDHEN, CDR2 SYDVKM. The ends lost 5 bases at V and 5 bases at J; junction bases unmatched: 10. CDR3 size: 15 residues. CDR3 sequence: CASSPRDRLGTEAFF. CDR3 in DNA: TGTGCCAGCAGTCCCCGGGACAGGCTAGGGACTGAAGCTTTCTTT.

The chain uses TRBV2 and TRBJ1-3; D gene unclear. The CDR3 is 10 amino acids. V gave up 8 bases and J gave up 4 bases, with 3 bases separating them. The germline gives CDR1 SNHLY, CDR2 FYNNEI. DNA for the CDR3: TGTGCCAGCCAGGGAAACACCATATATTTT. This translates into CASQGNTIYF.

A note on this clone: This sample includes further DNA sequences coding for the same CDR3. This rearrangement joins TRBV2 to TRBJ1-1; the D gene is possibly TRBD1 (6 bases). Trimming removed 5 bases at V and 1 base at J, with 8 bases between. Per the germline V gene, CDR1 is SNHLY and CDR2 is FYNNEI. This CDR3 comprises 13 residues. Written as DNA, the CDR3 is TGTGCCAGCAGTTTGGACAGGAACACTGAAGCTTTCTTT. It specifies CASSLDRNTEAFF.

A remark on this clone: A read error may account for a junction end that differs from germline. V gene TRBV7-7 combines with J gene TRBJ2-1; the match to TRBD2 covers 11 bases. Germline values: CDR1 SSHAT, CDR2 FNYEAQ (reference sequence). The CDR3 has 16 residues. CDR3 DNA sequence: TGTGCTAGCAGCACTAGCGGGAGTGCGTCCTACAATGAGCAGTTCTTC. Translated, it gives CASSTSGSASYNEQFF. Using reference TRBV7-7 and TRBJ2-1 for the parts outside the CDR3, the full variable domain is GAGVSQSPRYKVTKRGQDVTLRCDPISSHATLYWYQQALGQGPEFLTYFNYEAQPDKSGLPSDRFSAERPEGSISTLTIQRTEQRDSAMYRCASSTSGSASYNEQFFGPGTRLTVL.

The chain uses TRBV14 and TRBJ2-5, with a possible D match to TRBD2 (6 bases). The J call may be wrong; the DNA end is better matched by TRBJ2-7. In germline, CDR1 is SGHDN, CDR2 FVKESK. The CDR3 covers 16 residues. Here the CDR3 DNA reads TGTGCCAGCAGCCTATACGGAGGGGACCACCCCTACGAGCAGTACTTC. It translates to CASSLYGGDHPYEQYF.

The genes are TRBV5-1 and TRBJ2-1; 7 nucleotides align to TRBD2. Unmatched junction bases numbered 17, after V lost 6 bases and J lost 8 bases. The CDR3 extends over 16 amino acids. Germline-derived CDR1 and CDR2 are SGHRS and YFSETQ. The CDR3 sequence is CASNIVTGGPGDEQFF. In nucleotides, the CDR3 is TGCGCCAGCAATATTGTAACGGGAGGTCCGGGGGATGAGCAGTTCTTC.

The V gene is TRBV6-5, the J gene TRBJ2-2, with D unclear. Trimming took 4 bases from V and 9 from J, leaving 12 bases between them. This CDR3 region has 13 residues. Looked up from germline, CDR1 is MNHEY and CDR2 is SVGAGI. The CDR3 spells CASSSSGHRELFF. The CDR3 nucleotides read TGTGCCAGCAGTTCTTCAGGCCACCGGGAGCTGTTTTTT.